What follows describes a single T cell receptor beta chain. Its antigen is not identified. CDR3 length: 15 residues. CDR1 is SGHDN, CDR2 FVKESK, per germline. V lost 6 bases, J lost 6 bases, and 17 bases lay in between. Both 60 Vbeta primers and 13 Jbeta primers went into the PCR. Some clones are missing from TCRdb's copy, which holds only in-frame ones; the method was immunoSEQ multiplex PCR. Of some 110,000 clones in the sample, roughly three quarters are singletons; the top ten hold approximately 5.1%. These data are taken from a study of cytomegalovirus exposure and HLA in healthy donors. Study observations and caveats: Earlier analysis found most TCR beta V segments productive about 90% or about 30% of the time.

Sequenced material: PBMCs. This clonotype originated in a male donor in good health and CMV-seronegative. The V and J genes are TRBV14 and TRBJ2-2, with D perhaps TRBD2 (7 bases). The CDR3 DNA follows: TGTGCCAGCAGTACAAGGGGGGGCTCAGCCGGGGAGCTGTTTTTT. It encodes CASSTRGGSAGELFF.